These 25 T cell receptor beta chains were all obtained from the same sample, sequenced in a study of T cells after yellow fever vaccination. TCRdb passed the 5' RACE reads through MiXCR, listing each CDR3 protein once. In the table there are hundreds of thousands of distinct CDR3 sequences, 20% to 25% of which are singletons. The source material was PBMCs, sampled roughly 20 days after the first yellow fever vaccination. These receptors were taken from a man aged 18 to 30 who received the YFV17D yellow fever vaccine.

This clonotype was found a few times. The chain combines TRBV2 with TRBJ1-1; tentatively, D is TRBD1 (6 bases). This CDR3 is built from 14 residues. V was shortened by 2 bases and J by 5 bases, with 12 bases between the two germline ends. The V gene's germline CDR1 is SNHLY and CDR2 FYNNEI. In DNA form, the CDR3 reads TGTGCCAGCAGTGAACTAGGGGGAGAGACTGAAGCTTTCTTT. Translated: CASSELGGETEAFF.

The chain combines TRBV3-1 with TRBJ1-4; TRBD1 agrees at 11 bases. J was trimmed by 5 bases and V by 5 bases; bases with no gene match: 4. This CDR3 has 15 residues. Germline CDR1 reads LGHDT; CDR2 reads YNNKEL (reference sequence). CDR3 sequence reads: CASSARDRGNEKLFF. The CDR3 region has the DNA TGTGCCAGCAGCGCCCGGGACAGGGGGAATGAAAAACTGTTTTTT.

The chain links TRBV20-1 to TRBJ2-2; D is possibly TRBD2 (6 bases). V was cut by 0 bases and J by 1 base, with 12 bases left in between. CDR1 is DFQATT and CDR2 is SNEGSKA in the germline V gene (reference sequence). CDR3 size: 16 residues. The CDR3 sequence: CSARDRAGENTGELFF. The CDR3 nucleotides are TGCAGTGCTAGAGATCGAGCGGGCGAGAACACCGGGGAGCTGTTTTTT.

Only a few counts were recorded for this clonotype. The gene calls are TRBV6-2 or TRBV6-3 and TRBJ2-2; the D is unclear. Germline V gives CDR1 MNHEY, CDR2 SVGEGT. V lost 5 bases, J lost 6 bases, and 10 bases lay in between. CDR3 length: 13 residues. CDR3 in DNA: TGTGCCAGCAGTAACCCTGCCTCCGGGGAGCTGTTTTTT. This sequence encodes CASSNPASGELFF.

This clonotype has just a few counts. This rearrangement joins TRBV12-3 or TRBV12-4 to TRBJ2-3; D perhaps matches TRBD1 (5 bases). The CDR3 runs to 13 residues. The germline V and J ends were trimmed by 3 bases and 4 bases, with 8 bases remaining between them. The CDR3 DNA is TGTGCCAGCAGTTTTCAGGGCCCAGATACGCAGTATTTT. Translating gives CASSFQGPDTQYF.

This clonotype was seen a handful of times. In nucleotides, the CDR3 is TGTGCCAGTGCGGGAACGGGGGACACCGGGGAGCTGTTTTTT. Amino acids: CASAGTGDTGELFF. The rearrangement joins TRBV25-1 to TRBJ2-2, with D possibly being TRBD2 (6 bases). Germline V gives CDR1 MGHDK, CDR2 SYGVNS. The CDR3 covers 14 residues. V lost 9 bases and J 3 bases, leaving 14 bases between the germline ends.

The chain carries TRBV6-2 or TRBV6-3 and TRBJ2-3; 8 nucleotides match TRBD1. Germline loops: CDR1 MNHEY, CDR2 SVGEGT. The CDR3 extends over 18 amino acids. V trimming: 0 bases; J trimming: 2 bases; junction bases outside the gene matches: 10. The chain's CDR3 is CASSYSPGQGGNTDTQYF. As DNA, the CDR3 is TGTGCCAGCAGTTACTCTCCCGGACAGGGCGGGAACACAGATACGCAGTATTTT.

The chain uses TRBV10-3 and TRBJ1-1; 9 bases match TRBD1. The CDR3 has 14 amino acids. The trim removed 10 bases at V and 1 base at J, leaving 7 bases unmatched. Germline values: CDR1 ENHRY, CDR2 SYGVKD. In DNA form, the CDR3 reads TGTGCCACGGTACAGGGGGCGCAGAACACTGAAGCTTTCTTT. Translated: CATVQGAQNTEAFF.

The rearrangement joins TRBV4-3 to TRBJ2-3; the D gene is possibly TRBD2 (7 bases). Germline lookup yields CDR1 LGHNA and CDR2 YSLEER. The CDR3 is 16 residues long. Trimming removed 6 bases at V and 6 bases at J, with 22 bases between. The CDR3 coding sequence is TGCGCCAGCAGTGACACTCCGGGGGGCCCAGCGGATACGCAGTATTTT. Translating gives CASSDTPGGPADTQYF.

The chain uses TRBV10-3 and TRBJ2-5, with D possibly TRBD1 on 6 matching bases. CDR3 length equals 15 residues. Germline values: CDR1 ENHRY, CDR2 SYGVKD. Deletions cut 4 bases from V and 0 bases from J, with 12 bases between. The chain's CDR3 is CAISGFGQNQETQYF. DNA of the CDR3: TGTGCCATCAGTGGGTTTGGACAGAACCAAGAGACCCAGTACTTC.

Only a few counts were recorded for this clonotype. The CDR3 is CASSAGQGAIGEQYF. CDR3 nucleotides: TGCGCCAGCAGCGCGGGACAGGGGGCGATCGGCGAGCAGTACTTC. V and J are TRBV5-1 and TRBJ2-7; 12 bases are shared with TRBD1. Germline V CDR1 and CDR2: SGHRS, YFSETQ. J lost 6 bases, V lost 4 bases, and 8 bases had no gene match. CDR3 length: 15 amino acids.

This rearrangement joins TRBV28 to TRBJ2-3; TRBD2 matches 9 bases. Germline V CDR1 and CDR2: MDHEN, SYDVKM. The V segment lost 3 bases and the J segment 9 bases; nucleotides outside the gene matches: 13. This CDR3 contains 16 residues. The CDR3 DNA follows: TGTGCCAGCAGTTTGGGAAGCGGGGGGCCGGTGGGGACGCAGTATTTT. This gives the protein CASSLGSGGPVGTQYF.

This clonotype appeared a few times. In nucleotides, the CDR3 is TGTGCCAGCAGCTTAGTAACAGGGGCTAATGAAAAACTGTTTTTT. Protein: CASSLVTGANEKLFF. V is TRBV7-6 and J is TRBJ1-4, with 7 bases identical to TRBD1. The CDR3 length is 15 residues. J gave up 3 bases and V 1 base, and 2 bases lay outside the gene matches. CDR1 is SGHVS and CDR2 is FNYEAQ in the germline V gene. The full variable domain, in which reference TRBV7-6 and TRBJ1-4 provide the parts outside the CDR3, is GAGVSQSPRYKVTKRGQDVALRCDPISGHVSLYWYRQALGQGPEFLTYFNYEAQQDKSGLPNDRFSAERPEGSISTLTIQRTEQRDSAMYRCASSLVTGANEKLFFGSGTQLSVL.

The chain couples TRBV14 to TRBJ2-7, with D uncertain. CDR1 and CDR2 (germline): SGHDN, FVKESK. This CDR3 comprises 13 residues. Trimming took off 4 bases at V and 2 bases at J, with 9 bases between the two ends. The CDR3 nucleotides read TGTGCCAGCAGCCGAGCAGGTACCTACGAGCAGTACGTC. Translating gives CASSRAGTYEQYV.

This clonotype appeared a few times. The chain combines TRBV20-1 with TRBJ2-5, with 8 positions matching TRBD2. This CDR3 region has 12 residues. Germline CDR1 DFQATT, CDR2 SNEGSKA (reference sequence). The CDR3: CISAGEQETQYF. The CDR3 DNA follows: TGCATCTCAGCGGGGGAGCAAGAGACCCAGTACTTC.

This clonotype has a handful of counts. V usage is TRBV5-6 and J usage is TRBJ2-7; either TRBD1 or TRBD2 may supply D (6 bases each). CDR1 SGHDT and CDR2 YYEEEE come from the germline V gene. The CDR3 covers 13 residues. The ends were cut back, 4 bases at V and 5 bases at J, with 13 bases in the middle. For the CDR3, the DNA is TGTGCCAGCAGCCCTGGGGGGCCCAACGAGCAGTACTTC. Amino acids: CASSPGGPNEQYF.

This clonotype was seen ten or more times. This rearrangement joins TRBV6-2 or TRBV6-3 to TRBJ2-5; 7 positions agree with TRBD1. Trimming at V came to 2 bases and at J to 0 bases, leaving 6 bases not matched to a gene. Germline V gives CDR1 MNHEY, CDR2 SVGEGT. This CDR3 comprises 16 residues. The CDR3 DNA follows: TGTGCCAGCAGTTACGACTATGGACAGGACCAAGAGACCCAGTACTTC. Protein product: CASSYDYGQDQETQYF.

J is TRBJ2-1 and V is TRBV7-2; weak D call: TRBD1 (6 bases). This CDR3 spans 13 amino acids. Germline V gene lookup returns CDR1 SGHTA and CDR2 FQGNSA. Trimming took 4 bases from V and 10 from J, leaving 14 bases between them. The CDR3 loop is CASSSGDRREQFF. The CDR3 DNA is TGTGCCAGCAGCTCAGGGGATAGGAGAGAGCAGTTCTTC.

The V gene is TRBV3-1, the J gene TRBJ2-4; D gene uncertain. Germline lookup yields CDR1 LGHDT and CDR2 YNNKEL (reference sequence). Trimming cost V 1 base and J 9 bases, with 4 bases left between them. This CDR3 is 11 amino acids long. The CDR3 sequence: CASSQGLIQYF. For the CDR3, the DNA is TGTGCCAGCAGCCAAGGACTCATTCAGTACTTC.

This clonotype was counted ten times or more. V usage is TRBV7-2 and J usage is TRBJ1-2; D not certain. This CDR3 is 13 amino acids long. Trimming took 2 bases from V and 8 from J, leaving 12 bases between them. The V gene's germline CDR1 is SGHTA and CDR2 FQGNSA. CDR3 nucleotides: TGTGCCAGCAGCTTATTTGAGGGCGGAGGCTACACCTTC. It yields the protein CASSLFEGGGYTF.

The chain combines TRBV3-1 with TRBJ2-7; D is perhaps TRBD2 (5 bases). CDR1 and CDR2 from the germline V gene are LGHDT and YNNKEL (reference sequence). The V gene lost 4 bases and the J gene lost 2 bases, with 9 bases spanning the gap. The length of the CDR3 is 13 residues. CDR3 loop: CASSLHGTYEQYF. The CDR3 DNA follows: TGTGCCAGCAGCCTCCACGGGACCTACGAGCAGTACTTC.

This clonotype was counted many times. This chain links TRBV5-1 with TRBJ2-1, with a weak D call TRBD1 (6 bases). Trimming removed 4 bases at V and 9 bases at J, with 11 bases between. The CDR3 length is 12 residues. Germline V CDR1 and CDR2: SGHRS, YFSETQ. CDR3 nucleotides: TGCGCCAGCAGCCTACAGGGAAGTGAGCAGTTCTTC. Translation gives CASSLQGSEQFF.

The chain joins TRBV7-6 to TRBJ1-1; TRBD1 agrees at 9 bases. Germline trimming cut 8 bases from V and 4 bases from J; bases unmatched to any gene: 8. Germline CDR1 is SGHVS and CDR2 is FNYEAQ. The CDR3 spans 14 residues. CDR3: CASEPGQGGTEAFF. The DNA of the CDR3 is TGTGCCAGCGAACCGGGACAGGGAGGCACTGAAGCTTTCTTT.

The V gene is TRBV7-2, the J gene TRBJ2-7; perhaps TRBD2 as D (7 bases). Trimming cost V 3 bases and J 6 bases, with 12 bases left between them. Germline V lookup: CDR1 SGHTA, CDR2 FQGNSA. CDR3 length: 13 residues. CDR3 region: CASSFMGGPEQYF. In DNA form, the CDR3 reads TGTGCCAGCAGCTTTATGGGGGGGCCCGAGCAGTACTTC.

For the CDR3, the DNA is TGCAGTGCTTTCGGACAGACATACAATGAGCAGTTCTTC. Encoded protein: CSAFGQTYNEQFF. The chain uses TRBV20-1 and TRBJ2-1; a weak D match, TRBD1 (6 bases). Germline V CDR1 and CDR2: DFQATT, SNEGSKA (reference sequence). The ends were cut back, 5 bases at V and 4 bases at J, with 12 bases in the middle. This CDR3 has 13 amino acids.